This is a list of T cell receptor beta chains from one sample in a study of shared clonotypes between healthy human individuals. The repertoire was sequenced with immunoSEQ multiplex PCR; TCRdb's copy has only in-frame clones and lacks some. The repertoire has about 2 million clones, around 96% of them found once; the top ten carry 1.2%. The sequencing sample was made of naive CD8+ T cells sorted from blood. The receptors shown here come from a man aged 18 to 29 in good health. CDR3s include the opening cysteine and the closing phenylalanine or tryptophan. D genes are given only for firm matches. Size tells how often a clone was seen (once, few, many) or the class of an expanded clone, and some rows leave it out.

DNA,CDR3,J,size,D,V
TGTGCCAGTAGTATTTACAGGGGGTTCTACGAGCAGTACTTC,CASSIYRGFYEQYF,TRBJ2-7,.,TRBD1,TRBV19
TGTGCCAGCTCACCTGAGCAGTACTTC,CASSPEQYF,TRBJ2-7,.,.,TRBV18
TGTGCCAGCAGCTCCCCCCGCACCGGGGGCCAAGAGACCCAGTACTTC,CASSSPRTGGQETQYF,TRBJ2-5,.,.,TRBV11-1
TGCAGCGTTGAAGGCGGGAGTGAGGAGACCCAGTACTTC,CSVEGGSEETQYF,TRBJ2-5,.,TRBD2,TRBV29-1
TGTGCCAGCAAACCGGGACAGGGGCCCTACGAGCAGTACTTC,CASKPGQGPYEQYF,TRBJ2-7,.,TRBD1,TRBV2
TGTGCCAGCAGTCCGAAAACATTGGCAGATACGCAGTATTTT,CASSPKTLADTQYF,TRBJ2-3,.,.,TRBV27
TGTGCCAGCCGAAAGATTAATTCACCCCTCCACTTT,CASRKINSPLHF,TRBJ1-6,.,.,TRBV2
TGTGCCAGCAGTGATCAGGGGGCAGCCCTTTTTGAAGCTTTCTTT,CASSDQGAALFEAFF,TRBJ1-1,.,TRBD1,TRBV6-1
TGTGCCAGCAGCTTAATCTCCCGGGGCGAGTACACTGAAGCTTTCTTT,CASSLISRGEYTEAFF,TRBJ1-1,.,.,TRBV7-8
TGTGCCAGCAGTGAAGCAAGGTACAATGGCTACACCTTC,CASSEARYNGYTF,TRBJ1-2,.,.,TRBV6-1
TGTGCCAGCAGCTTAGGTTGGGGGGAGAATACCGGGGAGCTGTTTTTT,CASSLGWGENTGELFF,TRBJ2-2,once,.,TRBV11-2
TGTGCCAGCAGTGATATGGACAACTCCTACGAGCAGTACTTC,CASSDMDNSYEQYF,TRBJ2-7,.,.,TRBV6-1
TGTGCCAGCAGCACCCCGGGGGATTTAGCCAAAAACATTCAGTACTTC,CASSTPGDLAKNIQYF,TRBJ2-4,.,.,TRBV7-2
TGTGCCAGCAGTTTAGGAACAGGTTTTACTGAAAAACTGTTTTTT,CASSLGTGFTEKLFF,TRBJ1-4,.,.,TRBV27
TGTGCCAGCAGTTATGGACAGGGGGCTATTCAGCCCCAGCATTTT,CASSYGQGAIQPQHF,TRBJ1-5,.,TRBD1,TRBV7-2
TGTGCCAGCAGTTTAGCAGGGTATGCCTACGAGCAGTACTTC,CASSLAGYAYEQYF,TRBJ2-7,.,.,TRBV28
TGTGCCAGCAGCGTAGGGCAGAGCTTGGGCAATGAGCAGTTCTTC,CASSVGQSLGNEQFF,TRBJ2-1,.,.,TRBV9
TGTGCCAGCGGGCCATTAAACACCGGGGAGCTGTTTTTT,CASGPLNTGELFF,TRBJ2-2,.,.,TRBV9
TGTGCCAGTAGTATAGACATAGCCGGTGGATCGGGCTACACCTTC,CASSIDIAGGSGYTF,TRBJ1-2,.,.,TRBV19
TGTGCCAGCAGCTTCGGGACTAGCGGCTACAATGAGCAGTTCTTC,CASSFGTSGYNEQFF,TRBJ2-1,.,TRBD2,TRBV11-2
TGTGCCAGCAGCTTGCAACCGTTTTGGGCGGGGGTGTACCAAGAGACCCAGTACTTC,CASSLQPFWAGVYQETQYF,TRBJ2-5,.,TRBD2,TRBV7-9
TGTGCCTGGAGTGTAAGGGGAGGGGGGGACACTGAAGCTTTCTTT,CAWSVRGGGDTEAFF,TRBJ1-1,.,.,TRBV30
TGTGCCAGCAGCTTCCGACCAAGCTACGAGCAGTACTTC,CASSFRPSYEQYF,TRBJ2-7,once,.,TRBV9
TGCGCCAGCAGCCCGAGGGCTGGGACAGGGTACGATGGTCGTGGCTACACCTTC,CASSPRAGTGYDGRGYTF,TRBJ1-2,.,TRBD1,TRBV4-1
TGTGCCAGCAGCTGGGAAGCTGACTACGAGCAGTACTTC,CASSWEADYEQYF,TRBJ2-7,.,.,TRBV7-9
TGTGCCAGCGGGAAAGGGGTAGAGCAGTACTTC,CASGKGVEQYF,TRBJ2-7,.,.,TRBV7-9
TGCGCCAGCAGCCAAGTAGGACAGGGATACACTGAAGCTTTCTTT,CASSQVGQGYTEAFF,TRBJ1-1,once,TRBD1,TRBV4-3
TGCGCCAGCAGCCCTGGGACTAGCGGCGATAAATCACCAACCGAGCAGTACTTC,CASSPGTSGDKSPTEQYF,TRBJ2-7,.,TRBD2,TRBV4-3
TGTGCCACCAGCATTGACAGGGGGGACAATCAGCCCCAGCATTTT,CATSIDRGDNQPQHF,TRBJ1-5,once,TRBD1,TRBV15
TGTGCCAGCAGTGAGTCAGGGGGCGGTTACGAGCAGTACTTC,CASSESGGGYEQYF,TRBJ2-7,.,TRBD1,TRBV2
TGTGCCAGCAGTTTAGGGGCTAGCGTTACCGGGGAGCTGTTTTTT,CASSLGASVTGELFF,TRBJ2-2,once,.,TRBV27
TGTGCCAGCAGCCCCGGACAGGGACTTACCTACGAGCAGTACTTC,CASSPGQGLTYEQYF,TRBJ2-7,.,TRBD1,TRBV6-6
TGTGCCAGCAGGGGGGGACTAGCGGAAAACACCGGGGAGCTGTTTTTT,CASRGGLAENTGELFF,TRBJ2-2,.,TRBD2,TRBV2
TGTGCCAGCAGTTACTCCCAGGGGAACACTGAAGCTTTCTTT,CASSYSQGNTEAFF,TRBJ1-1,few,.,TRBV6-5
TGCGCCAGCATGGGAGCGAACGAGCAGTACTTC,CASMGANEQYF,TRBJ2-7,.,.,TRBV10-2
TGTGCCATCAGTGAGTCCCAGGGGCGTGAGGAGACCCAGTACTTC,CAISESQGREETQYF,TRBJ2-5,.,.,TRBV10-3
TGTGCCAGCTCCCCAGGCCCGGGAAGCCAAAGCTACGAGCAGTACTTC,CASSPGPGSQSYEQYF,TRBJ2-7,.,.,TRBV18
TGTGCCAGCAGTTATGGGAGGACTGAAGCTTTCTTT,CASSYGRTEAFF,TRBJ1-1,once,.,TRBV6-5
TGTGCCAGCAGCTTGACAGGTATTTTGTTTTCCTACAATGAGCAGTTCTTC,CASSLTGILFSYNEQFF,TRBJ2-1,.,.,TRBV5-4
TGTGCCAGCAGTGAAGGGACGTCGTACGAGCAGTACTTC,CASSEGTSYEQYF,TRBJ2-7,.,.,TRBV6-1
TGTGCCAGCAGTGGGCCCGCGACCCCCTACGAGCAGTACTTC,CASSGPATPYEQYF,TRBJ2-7,.,.,TRBV2
TGTGCCAGCAGTTTTTATGGGGGCGAAAATTCACCCCTCCACTTT,CASSFYGGENSPLHF,TRBJ1-6,.,.,TRBV27
TGTGCCAGCAGTTTAAGCGGGGGGTTCCAAGAGACCCAGTACTTC,CASSLSGGFQETQYF,TRBJ2-5,once,TRBD2,TRBV28
TGTGCCAGCAGTTCCACAGGGTACGAGCAGTACTTC,CASSSTGYEQYF,TRBJ2-7,.,.,TRBV27
TGTGCCAGCAGCCCCGGGACAGGGAGGACCTACGAGCAGTACTTC,CASSPGTGRTYEQYF,TRBJ2-7,once,TRBD1,TRBV9
TGTGCCAGTAGTACGGGGGCGGGGATTGGCAATCAGCCCCAGCATTTT,CASSTGAGIGNQPQHF,TRBJ1-5,once,.,TRBV19
TGTGCCAGCAGTCCCCACACTAGCACAGATACGCAGTATTTT,CASSPHTSTDTQYF,TRBJ2-3,.,.,TRBV28
TGTGCCAGCACGGAGGGGACAGGGGGCACTGAAGCTTTCTTT,CASTEGTGGTEAFF,TRBJ1-1,.,TRBD1,TRBV7-9
TGTGCCAGCAGCCAGCACGACAGACGGAACACCGGGGAGCTGTTTTTT,CASSQHDRRNTGELFF,TRBJ2-2,.,.,TRBV11-3
TGTGCTAGCAGCTTATGGGCGGGGGCTCCATCGAAGTACTTC,CASSLWAGAPSKYF,TRBJ2-7,once,.,TRBV7-7